These 24 T cell receptor beta chains were sequenced from one sample in a study of blood T cell repertoires in COVID-19 (dated by TCRdb to about 2020). Receptor libraries were prepared by the immunoSEQ multiplex PCR assay. Here the immuneACCESS table is served through TCRdb, limited to in-frame sequences with V and J called. Missing clones are a known gap in these copies; in checked studies unresolved V genes cover under half, and the rest lacks a known reason. The sample contains about 46,000 clones, approximately 83% of them found a single time. Approximately 14% of the sample is in the top ten clones. The specimen was peripheral blood. Receptors originate from a human donor in a cohort sampled during active COVID-19. The donor label of this sample is uncertain.

The CDR3 sequence is CASSPRADSNSPLHF. The CDR3 DNA sequence: TGCGCCAGCAGCCCCCGAGCAGACTCCAATTCACCCCTCCACTTT. The V and J genes are TRBV5-1 and TRBJ1-6; D ambiguous. The CDR3 runs to 15 residues. Looked up from germline, CDR1 is SGHRS and CDR2 is YFSETQ. V lost 4 bases and J lost 7, with 15 bases in between.

V is TRBV10-3 and J is TRBJ1-2; D is unresolved. CDR1 ENHRY and CDR2 SYGVKD come from the germline V gene. The CDR3 sequence is 12 residues long. Trimming cost V 7 bases and J 6 bases, with 12 bases left between them. The CDR3 is CAINEGWNGYTF. The CDR3 nucleotides are TGTGCCATCAACGAGGGATGGAATGGCTACACCTTC.

The gene calls are TRBV7-2 and TRBJ2-3, with no clear D. V was clipped by 0 bases and J by 4 bases, with 11 bases between them. This CDR3 contains 15 residues. CDR1 and CDR2 (germline): SGHTA, FQGNSA. The CDR3 region has the DNA TGTGCCAGCAGCTTAGCGGTTAGCCCCGCAGATACGCAGTATTTT. Protein sequence: CASSLAVSPADTQYF.

The gene calls are TRBV24-1 and TRBJ2-1, with D maybe TRBD2 (7 bases). Looked up from germline, CDR1 is KGHDR and CDR2 is SFDVKD. The length of the CDR3 is 16 residues. Trimming stripped 5 bases from V and 4 bases from J, with 17 bases between. CDR3 nucleotide sequence: TGTGCCACCAGTGGTGGGAGGGGGGCCGCTTACAATGAGCAGTTCTTC. Its translation: CATSGGRGAAYNEQFF.

The chain recombines TRBV27 with TRBJ1-6, with 9 bases aligning to TRBD1. The V segment lost 3 bases and the J segment 8 bases; nucleotides outside the gene matches: 8. From germline, CDR1 is MNHEY and CDR2 SMNVEV (reference sequence). The CDR3 has 16 residues. The CDR3 loop reads CASSFKGQGFDSPLHF. In nucleotides, the CDR3 is TGTGCCAGCAGTTTCAAAGGACAGGGGTTCGATTCACCCCTCCACTTT.

The J gene is TRBJ1-1, the V gene TRBV6-5; the D gene is possibly TRBD1 (5 bases). V lost 2 bases, J lost 4 bases, and 14 bases lay in between. This CDR3 is built from 15 residues. CDR1 and CDR2 (germline): MNHEY, SVGAGI. Here the CDR3 reads CASSYGGGDGTEAFF. DNA for the CDR3: TGTGCCAGCAGTTACGGCGGGGGGGACGGCACTGAAGCTTTCTTT.

This clone was picked up one time. This rearrangement joins TRBV28 to TRBJ2-4; D perhaps matches TRBD1 (6 bases). The CDR3 consists of 16 residues. V lost 6 bases, J lost 6 bases, and 21 bases lay in between. Germline V gene lookup returns CDR1 MDHEN and CDR2 SYDVKM. CDR3 sequence reads: CASSPGLQGGRNIQYF. CDR3 nucleotides: TGTGCCAGCAGCCCTGGGTTACAGGGTGGGAGAAACATTCAGTACTTC.

This sequence joins TRBV28 and TRBJ2-7; perhaps TRBD1 as D (6 bases). CDR1 and CDR2 from the germline V gene are MDHEN and SYDVKM. The CDR3 spans 14 residues. The V end was cut by 7 bases, the J end by 3 bases, with 16 bases between. DNA for the CDR3: TGTGCCAGCACCCAAGGGGGAAGGGGCTACGAGCAGTACTTC. Its protein product is CASTQGGRGYEQYF.

This sequence joins TRBV6-5 and TRBJ2-7; 7 bases fit TRBD1. The V gene's germline CDR1 is MNHEY and CDR2 SVGAGI. CDR3 length equals 15 residues. Trimming removed 5 bases from V and 2 bases from J; junction bases left unmatched: 9. CDR3 sequence: CASSQTYRGPYEQYF. CDR3 coding DNA: TGTGCCAGCAGTCAAACCTACAGGGGCCCCTACGAGCAGTACTTC.

By share, this clone counts as medium-sized. This chain joins TRBV11-2 and TRBJ1-1; 9 bases align to TRBD1. Germline assignment: CDR1 SGHAT and CDR2 FQNNGV. The CDR3 consists of 19 residues. V lost 2 bases to trimming and J lost 0 bases; unmatched junction nucleotides: 13. The CDR3 DNA reads TGTGCCAGCAGCTTAATCGGGGGACAGGGCTTGGGTATGAACACTGAAGCTTTCTTT. This gives the protein CASSLIGGQGLGMNTEAFF.

The sample holds one count of this clone. The CDR3 region is CASSGLAGGQETQYF. CDR3 sequence (DNA): TGTGCCAGCAGCGGACTAGCGGGGGGGCAGGAGACCCAGTACTTC. This chain connects TRBV6-5 to TRBJ2-5; 15 bases map to TRBD2. The CDR3 spans 15 residues. After removal of 6 bases from V and 5 bases from J, the junction contained 4 bases not matched to a gene. Germline V CDR1 and CDR2: MNHEY, SVGAGI.

The V call is TRBV5-6, the J call TRBJ1-3, with 8 bases aligning to TRBD1. The CDR3 is 17 residues long. The J segment lost 8 bases and the V segment lost 1 base, leaving 14 bases of the junction unmatched. Per the germline V gene, CDR1 is SGHDT and CDR2 is YYEEEE. The CDR3 is CASSLTTGQGGGHTIYF. DNA for the CDR3: TGTGCCAGCAGCTTGACCACCGGACAGGGAGGGGGTCACACCATATATTTT.

As regards this clone: Different DNA sequences within this sample yield the same CDR3. This chain joins TRBV7-2 and TRBJ1-5; 7 positions match TRBD1. Trimming took 2 bases from V and 3 from J; bases not matched to a gene: 4. This CDR3 comprises 15 residues. Per germline, CDR1 SGHTA and CDR2 FQGNSA. For the CDR3, the DNA is TGTGCCAGCAGCTTATCAACAGGGGCCAATCAGCCCCAGCATTTT. Translated, it gives CASSLSTGANQPQHF.

This clone was counted only a few times. The chain links TRBV10-2 to TRBJ2-3; 7 bases are a match to TRBD2. V was pared by 6 bases and J by 6 bases, with 9 bases of the junction left unmatched. The germline CDR1 and CDR2 sequences are WSHSY and SAAADI. The CDR3 length is 14 residues. CDR3 loop: CASREPGLMDTQYF. CDR3 DNA: TGCGCCAGCAGGGAACCGGGACTAATGGATACGCAGTATTTT.

This clone was detected only a few times. The chain recombines TRBV4-2 with TRBJ1-2, with a weak D call TRBD1 (6 bases). V lost 1 base, J lost 3 bases, and 9 bases lay in between. The V gene's germline CDR1 is LGHNA and CDR2 YNFKEQ. The CDR3 is 14 residues long. CDR3 DNA sequence: TGTGCCAGCAGCCAAGCACAGGGTGACTATGGCTACACCTTC. This codes for CASSQAQGDYGYTF.

The rearrangement joins TRBV10-1 to TRBJ1-1; the D is unclear. Germline CDR1 WNHNN, CDR2 SYGVQD (reference sequence). This CDR3 spans 9 amino acids. The CDR3 loop is CAPSTEAFF. The DNA of the CDR3 is TGCGCTCCGAGCACTGAAGCTTTCTTT.

The sample holds one count of this clone. J is TRBJ2-3 and V is TRBV7-2; 11 nucleotides agree with TRBD2. J lost 4 bases, V lost 2 bases, and 5 bases had no gene match. Germline CDR1 and CDR2: SGHTA and FQGNSA. The CDR3 consists of 16 residues. CDR3 in DNA: TGTGCCAGCAGCTTATTGGGTAGCGGGGGGGCAGATACGCAGTATTTT. This sequence encodes CASSLLGSGGADTQYF.

V usage is TRBV6-5 and J usage is TRBJ1-3; 7 nucleotides line up with TRBD1. J gave up 5 bases and V 2 bases, and 9 bases lay outside the gene matches. The CDR3 has 16 amino acids. Germline assignment: CDR1 MNHEY and CDR2 SVGAGI. The CDR3 bases are TGTGCCAGCAGTTACAATATTCCGGACAGGCGAAACACCATATATTTT. Translating gives CASSYNIPDRRNTIYF.

The chain couples TRBV9 to TRBJ1-2; 7 nucleotides align to TRBD1. Germline CDR1 SGDLS, CDR2 YYNGEE. Unmatched junction bases numbered 6, after V lost 4 bases and J lost 12 bases. The CDR3 covers 11 residues. The CDR3 coding sequence is TGTGCCAGCAGCTTTGGGACAGTGCACACCTTC. Its translation is CASSFGTVHTF.

J is TRBJ2-5 and V is TRBV5-1; unclear D gene. The V gene lost 0 bases and the J gene lost 5 bases, with 8 bases spanning the gap. The CDR3 runs 13 residues. Germline V lookup: CDR1 SGHRS, CDR2 YFSETQ. CDR3 sequence (DNA): TGCGCCAGCAGCTTGGAGATCGGGGAGACCCAGTACTTC. Translation: CASSLEIGETQYF.

The chain combines TRBV13 with TRBJ2-7; no clear D gene. V was trimmed by 0 bases and J by 9 bases, leaving 9 bases between them. Germline loops: CDR1 PRHDT, CDR2 FYEKMQ (reference sequence). This CDR3 region has 12 residues. In DNA form, the CDR3 reads TGTGCCAGCAGCTTAGGTAAAACGGGGCAGTACTTC. Translated: CASSLGKTGQYF.

The V call is TRBV6-5, the J call TRBJ1-3, with D hard to call. Germline CDR1 MNHEY, CDR2 SVGAGI. The CDR3 contains 15 residues. V lost 0 bases and J lost 4, with 10 bases in between. The CDR3 sequence is CASSYSLRPGNTIYF. CDR3 DNA sequence: TGTGCCAGCAGTTACTCACTTCGCCCCGGAAACACCATATATTTT.

The chain joins TRBV7-9 to TRBJ2-1, with TRBD1 identical over 9 bases. J was trimmed by 11 bases and V by 4 bases; bases with no gene match: 6. The germline V gene encodes CDR1 SEHNR and CDR2 FQNEAQ (reference sequence). This CDR3 comprises 13 residues. CDR3: CASSSMDRGKQFF. CDR3 DNA sequence: TGTGCCAGCAGCTCAATGGACAGGGGAAAGCAGTTCTTC.

This clone has only a few counts. This rearrangement joins TRBV19 to TRBJ1-1, with D perhaps matching TRBD1 (6 bases). Germline values: CDR1 LNHDA, CDR2 SQIVND (reference sequence). The CDR3 has 13 residues. Trimming removed 5 bases at V and 3 bases at J, with 10 bases between. CDR3 protein: CASSPGHYTEAFF. The CDR3 nucleotides are TGTGCCAGTAGTCCGGGACACTACACTGAAGCTTTCTTT.